This T cell receptor beta chain appears in the sequencing data of a study of shared clonotypes between healthy human individuals (TCRdb year 2020). Regarding the study in general: Three men and a couple of women, aged 18 to 49 years, made up the cohort. For each donor, CD4 naive and CD4 memory were each run on three plates, CD8 naive on two plates, and CD8 memory on one plate. Blood TCR repertoires of a handful of healthy adults were deeply sequenced to estimate repertoire size and the extent of clonotype sharing between individuals. To increase sequencing depth and limit assay-specific biases, TCR repertoire library preparation and sequencing were carried out by different laboratories using diverse techniques. Leukapheresis yielded between about 0.8 and 8.9 billion PBMCs per donor.

Points the paper makes about the study in general: Naive subsets generally had larger estimated clonotype richness than memory subsets did. Incomplete sequencing was indicated by rarefaction of sorted-subset datasets, despite the large sequencing depth. Sharing across a handful of donors was observed for 4.5% to 6.5% of naive CD4, over 3% of naive CD8, 2% to 2.5% of memory CD4, and roughly 0.4% of memory CD8 clonotypes. Compared with non-shared clonotypes, clonotypes shared by all four sorted-subset donors had higher generation probabilities. Pairwise subsampling indicated that sequencing depth was expected to affect the degree of clonotype sharing among donors. Sampling was restricted to blood, and TCR repertoires in tissues likely differ from the TCR repertoires found in blood. Because the study included only a small number of donors, the genetic and exposure-history diversity represented was limited.

Trimming takes 1 base off V and 7 bases off J; junction bases not matched to a gene: 5. The CDR3 measures 16 amino acids from cysteine to phenylalanine. Just CDR3 DNA is preserved here, 48 bases in frame from base 1. The CDR1 and CDR2 encoded by the germline V gene (reference sequence) are LNHDA and SQIVND. Using the deep immunoSEQ assay, TCR CDR3 regions were amplified from genomic DNA by multiplex PCR. For each cell subset, the extracted genomic DNA was distributed evenly across all wells of several immunoSEQ 96-well plates, and each plate served as one replicate. For sorted subsets, roughly 200 ng of genomic DNA, equivalent to 30,000 or so T cell genomes, went into each replicate PCR. The purified libraries were quantified using a Qubit 3.0 fluorometer, sized with a Bioanalyzer 2100, and then quantified again using the KAPA Library Quantification kit. Every immunoSEQ 96-well plate was sequenced on a separate single-read 150-cycle Illumina NextSeq 550 flow cell. For the original study's pipeline: Because the immunoSEQ output included only junctional sequences and no quality scores, the filtering could not be the same as the filtering used for full-length reads. Sequences were annotated with PyIR, a Python wrapper for IgBLAST v1.9, and V/J genes and CDR3 were assigned using IMGT germline references. Any read was removed if the V/J assignment was weak (E-value above 1e-6), the CDR3 was missing, or the read contained stop codons, out-of-frame junctions, or ambiguous translated residues. V3J clonotypes were defined as sequences sharing the same inferred V gene, J gene, and CDR3 amino acid sequence. To compute the percentage overlap between repertoires, the number of shared unique clonotypes was divided by the size of the smaller repertoire. Three approaches were used to assess repertoire richness: RTK rarefaction, the Chao1 estimator, and Recon v2.1 estimates of unobserved clonotypes. Generation probabilities for all TCRbeta clonotypes obtained by the gDNA method from a handful of donors were computed using OLGA. TCRdb provides this immuneACCESS table in a form limited to in-frame rearrangements. Some clones are lacking; in checked studies, under half of them reflect an unresolved V gene, and why the rest are absent is not known. From that table come the V and J calls and clone size; the DNA was used to work out D and trimming. Here the sample has some 2,400,000 clones; approximately 95% occur a single time. The ten largest clonotypes hold 0.1% to 0.15% of the sample.

Donors were healthy HIV-negative adults with no recently reported acute infections or vaccinations. All donors were Caucasian adults living in Nashville, Tennessee, USA. CD4+ T cells were enriched through magnetic negative selection, after which naive cells were positively selected on CD45RA and the remaining negative fraction served as the memory subset. After blood collection by leukapheresis, PBMCs were isolated using Ficoll-Histopaque density gradient centrifugation and then cryopreserved in the vapor phase of liquid nitrogen. Purity and quantity of every magnetically sorted T cell population were checked by analytical flow cytometry. Each sorted fraction had its genomic DNA isolated and then quantified by UV absorbance on a Nanodrop 2000c. This clone was detected only once. Its antigen remains unidentified. Per-base quality was not reported, and no clone a single base away is much larger than it.

This TCR derives from a man younger than 35 in good health. The rearrangement combines TRBV19 with TRBJ1-6; 9 nucleotides in the junction match TRBD1. Sequences were obtained from naive CD4+ T cells sorted from blood. According to the study, the label for this sample's cell subset or site signals: CD45RA+ positively selected. CDR3 reads: CASSIGTGVPNSPLHF. Read as DNA, the sequence is TGTGCCAGTAGTATAGGGACAGGGGTACCAAATTCACCCCTCCACTTT.